The T cell receptor (beta chain) under discussion was sequenced for a study of Ad26.COV2.S vaccination and SARS-CoV-2 variants. Study-wide context: Ad26.COV2.S, an intramuscular injection, was given once or twice 56 days apart.

In regard to this clone: The antigen remains undetermined.

Some clones are missing from TCRdb's copy, which holds only in-frame ones; the method was immunoSEQ multiplex PCR. Here the sample spans approximately 410,000 clones, around 92% being singletons. Treatment indicated: about 20 received Ad26.COV2.S at low or high dose, single or two shots; 5 received placebo; per-sample allocation not given. Sampling happened 63 days after the first vaccine or placebo injection. Within Boston, the person who donated was an adult of 18-55 years. Findings and limits, study-wide: People who got the vaccine or the placebo had similar non-spike TCR breadth. Vaccinees showed greater spike-specific TCR breadth than placebo recipients.

CDR1 is SGHTA, CDR2 FQGNSA, per germline. The CDR3 spans 14 residues. V was shortened by 5 bases and J by 0 bases, with 10 bases between the two germline ends. The rearrangement joins TRBV7-2 to TRBJ2-5, with no clear D. The source was peripheral blood, collected in a trial of Ad26.COV2.S vaccine versus placebo. This receptor was taken from a person aged 18-65 years who received the Ad26.COV2.S COVID-19 vaccine or a placebo. The CDR3 sequence is CASSPSGDQETQYF. For the CDR3, the DNA is TGTGCCAGCAGCCCATCTGGGGACCAAGAGACCCAGTACTTC.